This T cell receptor beta chain is drawn from a study of cytomegalovirus exposure and HLA in healthy donors. General observations from the study: For most TCR beta V segments, an earlier analysis put the productive rate at about 90% or about 30% of the time.

60 Vbeta and 13 Jbeta primers were used in PCR. Measured with immunoSEQ multiplex PCR; TCRdb has only the in-frame clones, and not every one. This sample has 210,000 or so clones; 87% occur once, and the top ten carry 1% to 1.5%. This clone was seen just once. What it recognizes is unknown. The clonotype comes from a man aged 30 to 39 in good health and CMV-seronegative. What was sequenced was PBMCs.

This CDR3 is CATSLRIAGAEQFF. CDR3 DNA sequence: TGTGCCACCAGCCTCCGAATAGCGGGGGCTGAGCAGTTCTTC. This chain links TRBV15 with TRBJ2-1; 9 bases are shared with TRBD2. This CDR3 contains 14 residues. The germline CDR1 and CDR2 sequences are LNHNV and YYDKDF (reference sequence). The V segment lost 5 bases and the J segment 9 bases; nucleotides outside the gene matches: 8.